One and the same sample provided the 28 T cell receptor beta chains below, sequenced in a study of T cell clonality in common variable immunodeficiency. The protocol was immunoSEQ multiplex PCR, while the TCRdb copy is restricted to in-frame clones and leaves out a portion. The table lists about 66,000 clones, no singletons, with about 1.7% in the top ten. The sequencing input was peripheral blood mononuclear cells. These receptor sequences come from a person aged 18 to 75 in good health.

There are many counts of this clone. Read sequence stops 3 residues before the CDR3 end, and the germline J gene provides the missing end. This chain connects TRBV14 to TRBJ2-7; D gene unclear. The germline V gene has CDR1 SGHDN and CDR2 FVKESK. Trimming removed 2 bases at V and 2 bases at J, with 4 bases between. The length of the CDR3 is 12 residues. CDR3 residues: CASSQPPYEQYF. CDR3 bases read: TGTGCCAGCAGCCAACCTCCCTACGAG.

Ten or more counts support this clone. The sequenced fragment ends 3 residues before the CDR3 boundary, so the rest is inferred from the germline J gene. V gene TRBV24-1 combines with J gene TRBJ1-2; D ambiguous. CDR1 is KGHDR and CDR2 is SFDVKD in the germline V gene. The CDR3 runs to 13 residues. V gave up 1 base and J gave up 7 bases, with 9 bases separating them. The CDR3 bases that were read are TGTGCCACCAGTGATTTAGAAGGTCTTGGC. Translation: CATSDLEGLG. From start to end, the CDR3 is CATSDLEGLGYTF.

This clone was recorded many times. This CDR3 reads CASSERGAVSPLHF. The sequenced part of the CDR3 DNA is TGTGCCAGCAGTGAACGGGGGGCTGTTTCACCC. The chain combines TRBV2 with TRBJ1-6, with D perhaps matching TRBD1 (6 bases). Sequencing ends 3 residues short of the CDR3 end; the germline J gene provides the rest. This CDR3 region has 14 residues. V was pared by 2 bases and J by 9 bases, with 11 bases between. Germline lookup yields CDR1 SNHLY and CDR2 FYNNEI.

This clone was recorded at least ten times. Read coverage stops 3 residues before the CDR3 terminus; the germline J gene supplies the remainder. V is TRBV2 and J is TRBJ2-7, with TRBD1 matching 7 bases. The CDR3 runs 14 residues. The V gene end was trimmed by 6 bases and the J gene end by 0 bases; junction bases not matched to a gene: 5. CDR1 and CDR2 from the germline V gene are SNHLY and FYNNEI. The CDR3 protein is CASSPRDSSYEQYF. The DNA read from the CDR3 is TGTGCCAGCAGCCCCCGGGACAGCTCCTACGAG.

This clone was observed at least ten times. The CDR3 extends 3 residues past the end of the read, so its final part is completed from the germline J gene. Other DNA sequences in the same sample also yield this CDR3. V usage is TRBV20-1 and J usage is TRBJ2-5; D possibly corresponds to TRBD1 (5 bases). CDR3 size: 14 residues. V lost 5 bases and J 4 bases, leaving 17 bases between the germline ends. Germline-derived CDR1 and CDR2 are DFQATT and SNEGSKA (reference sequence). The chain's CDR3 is CSAAPGRGRETQYF. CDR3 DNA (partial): TGCAGTGCTGCCCCCGGTAGGGGAAGAGAGACC.

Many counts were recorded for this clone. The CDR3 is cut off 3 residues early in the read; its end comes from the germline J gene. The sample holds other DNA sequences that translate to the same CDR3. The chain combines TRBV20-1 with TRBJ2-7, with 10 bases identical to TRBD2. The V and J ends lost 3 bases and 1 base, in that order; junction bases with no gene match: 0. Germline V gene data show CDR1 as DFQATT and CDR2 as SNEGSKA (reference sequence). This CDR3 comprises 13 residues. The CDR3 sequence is CSARTSGSYEQYF. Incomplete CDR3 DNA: TGCAGTGCTAGGACTAGCGGGTCCTACGAG.

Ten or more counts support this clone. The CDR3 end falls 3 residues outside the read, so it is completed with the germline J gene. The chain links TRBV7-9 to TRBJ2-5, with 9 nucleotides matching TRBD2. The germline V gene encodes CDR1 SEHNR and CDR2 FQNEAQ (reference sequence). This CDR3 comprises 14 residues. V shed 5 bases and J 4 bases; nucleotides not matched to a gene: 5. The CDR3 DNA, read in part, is TGTGCCAGCAGCGACTGGGGACTAGCAGAGACC. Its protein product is CASSDWGLAET. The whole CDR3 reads CASSDWGLAETQYF.

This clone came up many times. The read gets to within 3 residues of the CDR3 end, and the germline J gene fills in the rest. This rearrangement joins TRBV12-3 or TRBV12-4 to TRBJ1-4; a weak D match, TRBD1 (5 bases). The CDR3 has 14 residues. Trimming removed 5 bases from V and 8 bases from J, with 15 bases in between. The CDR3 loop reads CASSAVRGLEKLFF. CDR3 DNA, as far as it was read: TGTGCCAGCAGTGCAGTAAGGGGACTAGAAAAA.

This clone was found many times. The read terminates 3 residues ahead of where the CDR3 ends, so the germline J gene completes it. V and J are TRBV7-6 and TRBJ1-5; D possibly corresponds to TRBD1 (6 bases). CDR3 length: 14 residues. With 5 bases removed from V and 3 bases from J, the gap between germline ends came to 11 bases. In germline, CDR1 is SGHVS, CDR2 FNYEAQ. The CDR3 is CASSPQGPNQPQHF. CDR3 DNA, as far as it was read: TGTGCCAGCAGCCCACAGGGCCCCAATCAGCCC. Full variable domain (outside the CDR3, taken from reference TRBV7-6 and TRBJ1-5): GAGVSQSPRYKVTKRGQDVALRCDPISGHVSLYWYRQALGQGPEFLTYFNYEAQQDKSGLPNDRFSAERPEGSISTLTIQRTEQRDSAMYRCASSPQGPNQPQHFGDGTRLSIL.

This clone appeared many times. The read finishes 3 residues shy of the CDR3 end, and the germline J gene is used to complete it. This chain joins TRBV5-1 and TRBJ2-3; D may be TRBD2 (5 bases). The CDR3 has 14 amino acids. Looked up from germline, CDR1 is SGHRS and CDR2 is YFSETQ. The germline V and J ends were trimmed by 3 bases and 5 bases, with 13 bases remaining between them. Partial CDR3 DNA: TGCGCCAGCAGCTCGTCCCCTCGGGGAGATACG. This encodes CASSSSPRGDT. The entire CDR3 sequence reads CASSSSPRGDTQYF. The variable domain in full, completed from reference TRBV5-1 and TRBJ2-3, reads KAGVTQTPRYLIKTRGQQVTLSCSPISGHRSVSWYQQTPGQGLQFLFEYFSETQRNKGNFPGRFSGRQFSNSRSEMNVSTLELGDSALYLCASSSSPRGDTQYFGPGTRLTVL.

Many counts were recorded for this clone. CDR3 bases read: TGCAGTGCTAGAGGAGGGTTTCAAGAGACC. The encoded protein is CSARGGFQET. The whole CDR3 region reads CSARGGFQETQYF. The chain has TRBV20-1 and TRBJ2-5; maybe TRBD2 (5 bases). With the read ending 3 residues before the CDR3 end, the germline J gene is used to fill in that end. V was trimmed by 1 base and J by 2 bases, leaving 8 bases between them. The CDR3 totals 13 residues. Germline V gene sequence: CDR1 DFQATT, CDR2 SNEGSKA (reference sequence).

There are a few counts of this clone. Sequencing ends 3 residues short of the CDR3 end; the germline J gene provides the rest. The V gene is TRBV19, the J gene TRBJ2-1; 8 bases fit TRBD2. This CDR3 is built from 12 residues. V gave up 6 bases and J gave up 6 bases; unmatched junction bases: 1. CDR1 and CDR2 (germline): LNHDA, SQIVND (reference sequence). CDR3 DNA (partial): TGTGCCAGTAGACGGGGGGGCAATGAG. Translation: CASRRGGNE. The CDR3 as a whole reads CASRRGGNEQFF. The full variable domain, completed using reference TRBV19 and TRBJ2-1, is DGGITQSPKYLFRKEGQNVTLSCEQNLNHDAMYWYRQDPGQGLRLIYYSQIVNDFQKGDIAEGYSVSREKKESFPLTVTSAQKNPTAFYLCASRRGGNEQFFGPGTRLTVL.

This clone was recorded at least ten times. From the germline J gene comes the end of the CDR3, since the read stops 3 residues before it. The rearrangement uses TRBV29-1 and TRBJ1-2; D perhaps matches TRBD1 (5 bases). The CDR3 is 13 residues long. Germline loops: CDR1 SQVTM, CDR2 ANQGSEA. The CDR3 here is CSAEIRENYGYTF. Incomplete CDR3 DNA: TGCAGTGCGGAGATCAGGGAGAACTATGGC. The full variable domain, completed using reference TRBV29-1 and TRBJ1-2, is SAVISQKPSRDICQRGTSLTIQCQVDSQVTMMFWYRQQPGQSLTLIATANQGSEATYESGFVIDKFPISRPNLTFSTLTVSNMSPEDSSIYLCSAEIRENYGYTFGSGTRLTVV.

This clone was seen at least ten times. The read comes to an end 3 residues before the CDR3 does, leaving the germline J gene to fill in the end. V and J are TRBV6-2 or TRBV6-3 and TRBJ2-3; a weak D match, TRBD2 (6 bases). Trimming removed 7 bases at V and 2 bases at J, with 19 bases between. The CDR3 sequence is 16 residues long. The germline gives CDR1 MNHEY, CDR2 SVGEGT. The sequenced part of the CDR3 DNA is TGTGCCAGCATTAGGGACTTCTCCATCTCCACAGATACG. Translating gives CASIRDFSISTDT. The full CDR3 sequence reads CASIRDFSISTDTQYF.

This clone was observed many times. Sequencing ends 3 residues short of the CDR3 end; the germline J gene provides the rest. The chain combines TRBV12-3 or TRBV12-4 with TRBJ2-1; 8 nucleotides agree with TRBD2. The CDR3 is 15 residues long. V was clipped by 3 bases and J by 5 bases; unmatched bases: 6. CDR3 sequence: CASSLGLGIDNEQFF. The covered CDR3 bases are TGTGCCAGCAGTTTGGGACTAGGCATCGACAATGAG.

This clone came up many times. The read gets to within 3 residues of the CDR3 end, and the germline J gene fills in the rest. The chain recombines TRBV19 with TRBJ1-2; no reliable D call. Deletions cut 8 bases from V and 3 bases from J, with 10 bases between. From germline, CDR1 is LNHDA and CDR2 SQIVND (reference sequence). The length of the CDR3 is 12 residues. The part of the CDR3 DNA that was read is TGTGCCAGTGGCGACAAGTACTATGGC. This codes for CASGDKYYG. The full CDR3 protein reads CASGDKYYGYTF. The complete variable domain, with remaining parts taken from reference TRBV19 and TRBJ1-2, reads DGGITQSPKYLFRKEGQNVTLSCEQNLNHDAMYWYRQDPGQGLRLIYYSQIVNDFQKGDIAEGYSVSREKKESFPLTVTSAQKNPTAFYLCASGDKYYGYTFGSGTRLTVV.

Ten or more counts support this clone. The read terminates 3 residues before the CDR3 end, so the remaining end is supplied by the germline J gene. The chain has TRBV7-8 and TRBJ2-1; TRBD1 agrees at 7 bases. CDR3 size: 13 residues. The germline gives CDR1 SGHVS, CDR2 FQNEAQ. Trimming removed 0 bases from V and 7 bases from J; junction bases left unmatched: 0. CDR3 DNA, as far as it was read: TGTGCCAGCAGCTTAGCGACAGGGAATGAG. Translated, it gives CASSLATGNE. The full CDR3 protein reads CASSLATGNEQFF.

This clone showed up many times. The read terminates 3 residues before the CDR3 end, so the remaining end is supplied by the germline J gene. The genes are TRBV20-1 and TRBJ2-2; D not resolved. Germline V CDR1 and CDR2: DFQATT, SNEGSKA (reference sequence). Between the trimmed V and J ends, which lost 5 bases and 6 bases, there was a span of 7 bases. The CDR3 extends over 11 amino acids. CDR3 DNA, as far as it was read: TGCAGTGCTCCCCGGGCCGGGGAG. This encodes CSAPRAGE. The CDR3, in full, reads CSAPRAGELFF.

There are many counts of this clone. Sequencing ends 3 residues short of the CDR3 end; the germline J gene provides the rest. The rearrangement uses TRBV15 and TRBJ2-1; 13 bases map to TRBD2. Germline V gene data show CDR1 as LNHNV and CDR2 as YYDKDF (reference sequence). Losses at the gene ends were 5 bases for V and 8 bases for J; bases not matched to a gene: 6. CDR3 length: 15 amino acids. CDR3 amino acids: CATSLRTSGGDEQFF. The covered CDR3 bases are TGTGCCACCAGCCTTAGGACTAGCGGGGGAGATGAG.

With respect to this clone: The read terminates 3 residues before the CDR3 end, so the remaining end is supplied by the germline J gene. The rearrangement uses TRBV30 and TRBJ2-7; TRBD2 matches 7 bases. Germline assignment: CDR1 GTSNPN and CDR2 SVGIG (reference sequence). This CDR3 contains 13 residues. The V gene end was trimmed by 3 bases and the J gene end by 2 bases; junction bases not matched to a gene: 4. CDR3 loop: CAWSHSGAYEQYF. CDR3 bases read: TGTGCCTGGAGCCACAGCGGGGCCTACGAG.

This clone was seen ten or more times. CDR3 bases read: TGTGCCAGCAGCTCCCAGGACAGGAACACCGGGGAG. Encoded protein: CASSSQDRNTGE. The CDR3 in full is CASSSQDRNTGELFF. The rearrangement links TRBV11-2 to TRBJ2-2, with a possible D match to TRBD1 (6 bases). The read terminates 3 residues ahead of where the CDR3 ends, so the germline J gene completes it. The length of the CDR3 is 15 residues. Germline CDR1 SGHAT, CDR2 FQNNGV. V was trimmed by 4 bases and J by 1 base, leaving 10 bases between them.

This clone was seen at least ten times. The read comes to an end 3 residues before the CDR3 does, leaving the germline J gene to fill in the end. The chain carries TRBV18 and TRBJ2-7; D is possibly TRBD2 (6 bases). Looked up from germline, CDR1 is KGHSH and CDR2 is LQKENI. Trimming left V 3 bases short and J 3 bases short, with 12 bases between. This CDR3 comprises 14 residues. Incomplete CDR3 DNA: TGTGCCAGCTCACCCCAGGACTATAGCTACGAG. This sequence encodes CASSPQDYSYE. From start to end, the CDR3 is CASSPQDYSYEQYF.

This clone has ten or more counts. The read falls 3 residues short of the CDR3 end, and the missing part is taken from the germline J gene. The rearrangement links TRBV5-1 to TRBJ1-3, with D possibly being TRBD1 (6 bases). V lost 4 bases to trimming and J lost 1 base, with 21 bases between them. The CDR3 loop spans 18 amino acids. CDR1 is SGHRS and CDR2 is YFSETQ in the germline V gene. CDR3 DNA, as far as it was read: TGCGCCAGCAGCCAACTAGGCGGGGGGCCCATATCTGGAAACACC. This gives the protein CASSQLGGGPISGNT. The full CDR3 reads CASSQLGGGPISGNTIYF.

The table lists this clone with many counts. The CDR3 spells CASSLGREWGAEAFF. Partial CDR3 DNA: TGTGCCAGCAGCTTAGGGAGGGAGTGGGGCGCTGAA. This sequence joins TRBV7-2 and TRBJ1-1; TRBD1 is a possible D gene (5 bases). The CDR3 goes on 3 residues after the read ends, and that part is filled in from the germline J gene. Germline V gene lookup returns CDR1 SGHTA and CDR2 FQGNSA. The CDR3 runs to 15 residues. Between the trimmed V and J ends, which lost 1 base and 6 bases, there was a span of 15 bases.

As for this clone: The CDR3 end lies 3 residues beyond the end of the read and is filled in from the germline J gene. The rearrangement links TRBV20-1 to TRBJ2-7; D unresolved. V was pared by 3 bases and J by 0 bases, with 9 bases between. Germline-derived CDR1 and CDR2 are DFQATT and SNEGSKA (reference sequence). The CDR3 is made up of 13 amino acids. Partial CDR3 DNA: TGCAGTGCTAGTCAGGCCGACTCCTACGAG. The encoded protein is CSASQADSYE. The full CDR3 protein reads CSASQADSYEQYF.

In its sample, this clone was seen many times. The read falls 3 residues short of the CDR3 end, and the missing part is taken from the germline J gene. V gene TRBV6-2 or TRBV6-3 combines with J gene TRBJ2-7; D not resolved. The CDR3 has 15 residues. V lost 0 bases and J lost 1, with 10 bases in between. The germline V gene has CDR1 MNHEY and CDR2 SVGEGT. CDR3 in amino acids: CASSYSAGSSYEQYF. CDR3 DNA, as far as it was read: TGTGCCAGCAGTTACTCCGCCGGGTCATCCTACGAG.

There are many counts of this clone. The CDR3 is CASSTGTNTGELFF. The covered CDR3 bases are TGTGCCAGTAGTACAGGGACGAACACCGGGGAG. This chain links TRBV19 with TRBJ2-2; maybe TRBD1 (5 bases). The read finishes 3 residues shy of the CDR3 end, and the germline J gene is used to complete it. Looked up from germline, CDR1 is LNHDA and CDR2 is SQIVND (reference sequence). V shed 4 bases and J shed 0 bases, with 6 bases lying between them. This CDR3 region has 14 residues.

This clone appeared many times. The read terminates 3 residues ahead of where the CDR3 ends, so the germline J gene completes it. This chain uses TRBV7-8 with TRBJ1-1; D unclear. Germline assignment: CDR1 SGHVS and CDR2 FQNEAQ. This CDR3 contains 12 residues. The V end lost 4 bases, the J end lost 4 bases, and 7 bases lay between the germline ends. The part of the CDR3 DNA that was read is TGTGCCAGCAGCTCCCCAGGCACTGAA. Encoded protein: CASSSPGTE. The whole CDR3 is CASSSPGTEAFF.